The sequence of this TCR beta chain was determined in a study of shared clonotypes between healthy human individuals. Findings and caveats of the study: What naive subsets generally showed was a larger estimated richness than memory subsets showed.

A remark on this clone: Antigen specificity is unknown.

Per the germline V gene, CDR1 is SNHLY and CDR2 is FYNNEI. The CDR3 is 16 residues long. The V and J ends lost 7 bases and 3 bases, in that order; junction bases with no gene match: 13. Naive-designated CD8 cells lacked CD45RO, were positively enriched for CCR7, and omitted terminally differentiated effector memory CD45RA+ cells. Repertoires were generated with immunoSEQ multiplex PCR, while TCRdb's copy carries only in-frame clones and drops some. The sample lists approximately 2,000,000 clones, around 93% occurring once. The receptor's source is a man younger than 35 in good health. Some clones in this sample may be carry-over from other donors' samples. The sequencing input was naive CD8+ T cells from PBMCs. The chain joins TRBV2 to TRBJ2-3, with 7 bases identical to TRBD2. The DNA of the CDR3 is TGTGCCAGCAACGGTGGGAGGGCCAGTGGGACAGATACGCAGTATTTT. The encoded protein is CASNGGRASGTDTQYF.